Below are 20 T cell receptor beta chains sequenced from a single sample in a study of blood T cell repertoires in COVID-19. Clones were read by immunoSEQ multiplex PCR, and TCRdb kept only the in-frame ones, dropping some. The data show about 260,000 clones, 86% seen once. Source material: PBMCs or T cells enriched from blood (not recorded which). The receptors originated from a woman in her forties or fifties who had recovered from COVID-19.

This chain links TRBV7-2 with TRBJ2-3, with 7 bases lining up with TRBD2. The CDR3 runs 15 residues. Germline CDR1 and CDR2: SGHTA and FQGNSA. J was trimmed by 2 bases and V by 0 bases; bases with no gene match: 2. The chain's CDR3 is CASSLAGGFTDTQYF. The CDR3, as DNA: TGTGCCAGCAGCTTAGCGGGAGGGTTCACAGATACGCAGTATTTT. Complete variable domain (other parts from reference TRBV7-2 and TRBJ2-3): GAGVSQSPSNKVTEKGKDVELRCDPISGHTALYWYRQSLGQGLEFLIYFQGNSAPDKSGLPSDRFSAERTGGSVSTLTIQRTQQEDSAVYLCASSLAGGFTDTQYFGPGTRLTVL.

This rearrangement joins TRBV7-9 to TRBJ1-2; D remains unclear. V lost 5 bases, J lost 8 bases, and 18 bases lay in between. The length of the CDR3 is 14 residues. Germline V CDR1 and CDR2: SEHNR, FQNEAQ (reference sequence). The CDR3 reads CASSIPTRGYGYTF. As DNA, the CDR3 is TGTGCCAGCAGCATCCCGACACGCGGGTACGGCTACACCTTC. The full variable domain, completed using reference TRBV7-9 and TRBJ1-2, is DTGVSQNPRHKITKRGQNVTFRCDPISEHNRLYWYRQTLGQGPEFLTYFQNEAQLEKSRLLSDRFSAERPKGSFSTLEIQRTEQGDSAMYLCASSIPTRGYGYTFGSGTRLTVV.

The chain is built from TRBV6-1 and TRBJ1-1; no clear D. The germline V gene has CDR1 MNHNS and CDR2 SASEGT. The CDR3 spans 14 residues. V was pared by 3 bases and J by 1 base, with 9 bases between. CDR3 in amino acids: CASSESAENTEAFF. CDR3 in DNA: TGTGCCAGCAGTGAGTCAGCGGAGAACACTGAAGCTTTCTTT.

The V gene is TRBV4-2, the J gene TRBJ2-1; 7 bases fit TRBD2. The CDR3 totals 12 residues. Germline V CDR1 and CDR2: LGHNA, YNFKEQ. V dropped 4 bases and J dropped 12; count of bases not matched to a gene: 6. CDR3 nucleotide sequence: TGTGCCAGCAGCCGCCCGGGGGAGGGGCAGTTCTTC. Protein: CASSRPGEGQFF.

J is TRBJ1-1 and V is TRBV27, with D tentatively TRBD1 (5 bases). The V and J ends lost 5 bases and 3 bases respectively, with 16 bases between them. CDR3 size: 15 residues. The V gene's germline CDR1 is MNHEY and CDR2 SMNVEV (reference sequence). The CDR3 DNA sequence: TGTGCCAGCAGTCCACAGGAGGGCCAGTACACTGAAGCTTTCTTT. This translates into CASSPQEGQYTEAFF.

The chain has TRBV27 and TRBJ1-5; the D gene is possibly TRBD1 (5 bases). This CDR3 contains 15 residues. The V end was cut by 3 bases, the J end by 1 base, with 10 bases between. Germline CDR1 and CDR2: MNHEY and SMNVEV (reference sequence). DNA for the CDR3: TGTGCCAGCAGTTTTGGTGGGGCCAGCAATCAGCCCCAGCATTTT. This sequence encodes CASSFGGASNQPQHF.

V usage is TRBV2 and J usage is TRBJ1-2; possibly TRBD1 for D (6 bases). Between the trimmed V and J ends, which lost 1 base and 3 bases, there was a span of 9 bases. This CDR3 is 14 amino acids long. Germline CDR1 and CDR2: SNHLY and FYNNEI. The CDR3 DNA sequence: TGTGCCAGCAGTGAAGGGACAGACTACTATGGCTACACCTTC. Its translation is CASSEGTDYYGYTF.

The sample holds one count of this clone. The chain employs TRBV7-2 and TRBJ2-5; TRBD2 might be the D (6 bases). This CDR3 has 13 residues. The V end lost 6 bases, the J end lost 5 bases, and 13 bases lay between the germline ends. Germline values: CDR1 SGHTA, CDR2 FQGNSA. The CDR3 loop is CASRGAGSETQYF. DNA of the CDR3: TGTGCCAGCAGAGGGGCGGGGAGCGAGACCCAGTACTTC.

This clone turned up a few times. The chain employs TRBV29-1 and TRBJ2-3, with a possible D match to TRBD1 (6 bases). The CDR3 is 14 amino acids. Germline CDR1 SQVTM, CDR2 ANQGSEA. V was pared by 7 bases and J by 6 bases, with 20 bases between. This CDR3 is CSGRPGPGADTQYF. The CDR3 bases are TGCAGCGGGAGACCGGGCCCAGGGGCCGATACGCAGTATTTT.

This sequence joins TRBV5-1 and TRBJ1-1; a weak D match, TRBD1 (5 bases). Germline lookup yields CDR1 SGHRS and CDR2 YFSETQ. The V and J ends lost 3 bases and 4 bases respectively, with 13 bases between them. This CDR3 has 14 amino acids. The CDR3 coding sequence is TGCGCCAGCAGCTGGGGCGGGAGGGGCACTGAAGCTTTCTTT. It codes for CASSWGGRGTEAFF.

This clone appeared a single time. This sequence joins TRBV6-5 and TRBJ1-2; 8 bases agree with TRBD1. This CDR3 spans 14 amino acids. Germline lookup yields CDR1 MNHEY and CDR2 SVGAGI. V dropped 5 bases and J dropped 2; count of bases not matched to a gene: 4. The CDR3: CASSPGQANYGYTF. The CDR3 DNA sequence: TGTGCCAGCAGTCCGGGACAGGCAAACTATGGCTACACCTTC.

The chain combines TRBV11-1 with TRBJ2-1; 10 bases fit TRBD2. The CDR3 contains 15 residues. Germline CDR1 and CDR2: SGHAT and FQDESV (reference sequence). After removal of 6 bases from V and 9 bases from J, the junction contained 11 bases not matched to a gene. The CDR3 bases are TGTGCCAGCAGATCTCCAAGCGGGGGGGCATCTGAGCAGTTCTTC. Translating gives CASRSPSGGASEQFF.

The genes are TRBV11-1 and TRBJ1-1, with D tentatively TRBD1 (6 bases). The germline CDR1 and CDR2 sequences are SGHAT and FQDESV (reference sequence). The CDR3 spans 13 residues. Trimming removed 1 base from V and 6 bases from J, with 9 bases in between. The CDR3 spells CASSLVEGAEAFF. CDR3 nucleotides: TGTGCCAGCAGCTTAGTTGAGGGGGCTGAAGCTTTCTTT.

V is TRBV3-1 (or the pseudogene TRBV3-2) and J is TRBJ2-3; D might be TRBD2 (6 bases). The V and J ends lost 4 bases and 6 bases respectively, with 8 bases between them. CDR1 is LGHDT and CDR2 is YNNKEL in the germline V gene (reference sequence). The CDR3 is made up of 12 amino acids. The CDR3 protein is CASSPTRDTQYF. Written as DNA, the CDR3 is TGTGCCAGCAGCCCGACTAGGGATACGCAGTATTTT.

The DNA of the CDR3 is TGTGCCAGCAGCCCCCAGCGGGTGGGGAACACTGAAGCTTTCTTT. Protein: CASSPQRVGNTEAFF. The rearrangement uses TRBV9 and TRBJ1-1; D gene unclear. Trimming left V 4 bases short and J 1 base short, with 14 bases between. CDR1 and CDR2 (germline): SGDLS, YYNGEE. This CDR3 has 15 amino acids.

The chain recombines TRBV6-2 or TRBV6-3 with TRBJ2-5; 10 nucleotides agree with TRBD1. Trimming removed 5 bases from V and 5 bases from J; junction bases left unmatched: 8. This CDR3 region has 15 residues. Germline CDR1 reads MNHEY; CDR2 reads SVGEGT. CDR3 protein: CASSADRGPWETQYF. Written as DNA, the CDR3 is TGTGCCAGCAGTGCCGACAGGGGGCCTTGGGAGACCCAGTACTTC.

As DNA, the CDR3 is TGTGCCAGCAGCCACGCTAGCGGCTCGACCTACGAGCAGTACTTC. Protein sequence: CASSHASGSTYEQYF. The rearrangement joins TRBV7-9 to TRBJ2-7; 7 positions agree with TRBD2. Germline V gene sequence: CDR1 SEHNR, CDR2 FQNEAQ (reference sequence). CDR3 length equals 15 residues. With 5 bases clipped from V and 2 bases from J, the junction kept 9 bases outside the gene matches.

V is TRBV7-9 and J is TRBJ1-4; D is uncertain. The CDR3 spans 12 residues. The germline V and J ends were trimmed by 5 bases and 4 bases, with 5 bases remaining between them. Germline V gene sequence: CDR1 SEHNR, CDR2 FQNEAQ (reference sequence). This CDR3 is CASSLFNEKLFF. In nucleotides, the CDR3 is TGTGCCAGCAGCCTTTTTAATGAAAAACTGTTTTTT.

V is TRBV4-1 and J is TRBJ2-2; TRBD2 might be the D (5 bases). The CDR3 length is 15 residues. Germline V gene lookup returns CDR1 MGHRA and CDR2 YSYEKL. V lost 4 bases and J lost 3, with 12 bases in between. CDR3 loop: CASSRRTGYTGELFF. The CDR3 nucleotides are TGCGCCAGCAGCCGCCGGACTGGCTACACCGGGGAGCTGTTTTTT.

The DNA of the CDR3 is TGCGCCAGCAGAATCCCCGGGGAGCAGTTCTTC. Its protein product is CASRIPGEQFF. The chain couples TRBV5-1 to TRBJ2-1; the D is unclear. With 5 bases removed from V and 10 bases from J, the gap between germline ends came to 10 bases. The CDR3 has 11 residues. Germline values: CDR1 SGHRS, CDR2 YFSETQ.